This paragraph covers one TCR beta chain sequence. Its antigen is as yet unknown. TCRdb's copy holds only in-frame clones and misses some; the assay was immunoSEQ multiplex PCR. The profile shows fewer than 150,000 clones, more than 80% of them singletons. The entry originates in a study of graft-versus-host responses after intestinal transplantation. Study information: Multivisceral, liver-intestinal, or isolated intestinal grafts went to recipients. Each patient got anti-thymocyte globulin induction, then tacrolimus and steroids for approximately 3 years. Broader study findings: Recipient-marrow GvH clones were detected, some having first appeared in ileum or blood.

The CDR3 runs 15 residues. V lost 3 bases to trimming and J lost 6 bases, with 17 bases between them. Germline CDR1 SGDLS, CDR2 YYNGEE. The genes are TRBV9 and TRBJ2-3; possibly TRBD1 or TRBD2 for D (5 bases each). This receptor was taken from a human donor who received an intestinal transplant. The material sequenced was unstimulated CD4+ T cells sorted from spleen or lymph node cells, taken before intestinal transplant. CDR3 nucleotides: TGTGCCAGCAGCGGCCGGGACCCTAGAGGGGATACGCAGTATTTT. It translates to CASSGRDPRGDTQYF.